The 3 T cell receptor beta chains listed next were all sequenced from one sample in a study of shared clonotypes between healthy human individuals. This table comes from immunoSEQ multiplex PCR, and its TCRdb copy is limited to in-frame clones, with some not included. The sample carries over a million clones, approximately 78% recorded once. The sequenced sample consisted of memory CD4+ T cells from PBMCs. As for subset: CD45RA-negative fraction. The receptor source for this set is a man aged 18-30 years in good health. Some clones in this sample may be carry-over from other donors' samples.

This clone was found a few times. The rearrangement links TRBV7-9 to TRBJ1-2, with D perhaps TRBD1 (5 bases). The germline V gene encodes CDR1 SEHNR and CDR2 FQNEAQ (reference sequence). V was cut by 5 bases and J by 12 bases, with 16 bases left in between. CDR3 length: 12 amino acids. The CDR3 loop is CASSPGPPGHTF. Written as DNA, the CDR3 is TGTGCCAGCAGCCCCGGCCCACCGGGACACACCTTC.

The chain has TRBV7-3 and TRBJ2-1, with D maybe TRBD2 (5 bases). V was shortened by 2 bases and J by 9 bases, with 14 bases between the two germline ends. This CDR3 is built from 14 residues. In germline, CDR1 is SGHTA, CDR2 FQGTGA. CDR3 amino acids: CASSLDYPSGEQFF. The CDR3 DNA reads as TGTGCCAGCAGCTTAGACTACCCTTCTGGTGAGCAGTTCTTC.

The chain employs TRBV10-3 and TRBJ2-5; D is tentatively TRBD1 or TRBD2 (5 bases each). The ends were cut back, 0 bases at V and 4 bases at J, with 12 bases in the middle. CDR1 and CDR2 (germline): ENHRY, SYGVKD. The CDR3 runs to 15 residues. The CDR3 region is CAISESTEGRETQYF. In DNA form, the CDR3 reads TGTGCCATCAGTGAGTCGACCGAGGGGAGAGAGACCCAGTACTTC.